Listed here are 20 T cell receptor beta chains from one sample, sequenced in a study of T cell changes during pregnancy in multiple sclerosis. The method was immunoSEQ multiplex PCR; TCRdb's version includes in-frame clones alone and lacks a portion of them. The sample lists 33,000 or so clones, about nine tenths occurring once. The sequenced sample was peripheral blood, obtained in the third trimester of pregnancy. These receptors were obtained from a female donor in good health, enrolled as a control in a pregnancy study.

V gene TRBV2 combines with J gene TRBJ2-7, with TRBD1 as a possible D gene (7 bases). Trimming cost V 7 bases and J 6 bases, with 16 bases left between them. The length of the CDR3 is 13 residues. CDR1 is SNHLY and CDR2 is FYNNEI in the germline V gene. CDR3 bases: TGTGCCAGCATGGGCAGGGGGGTTGGCGAGCAGTACTTC. Amino acid sequence: CASMGRGVGEQYF. The full variable domain, rest sourced from reference TRBV2 and TRBJ2-7, is EPEVTQTPSHQVTQMGQEVILRCVPISNHLYFYWYRQILGQKVEFLVSFYNNEISEKSEIFDDQFSVERPDGSNFTLKIRSTKLEDSAMYFCASMGRGVGEQYFGPGTRLTVT.

This clone was observed a single time. The chain carries TRBV5-5 and TRBJ1-2; unclear D gene. From germline, CDR1 is SGHKS and CDR2 YYEKEE (reference sequence). The CDR3 is made up of 16 amino acids. The germline V and J ends were trimmed by 0 bases and 2 bases, with 14 bases remaining between them. The DNA for the CDR3 is TGTGCCAGCAGCTTGGCCCGGGGAGGCGCGAACTATGGCTACACCTTC. Translated: CASSLARGGANYGYTF.

A note on this clone: The junction does not match germline at one end; this may be a read error. This rearrangement joins TRBV4-3 to TRBJ2-1; 9 bases fit TRBD2. Looked up from germline, CDR1 is LGHNA and CDR2 is YSLEER. There are 15 residues in the CDR3. The CDR3 reads CASSLGTSSSNEQFF. CDR3 in DNA: TGCGCCAGCAGCCTCGGGACTAGCTCCTCCAATGAGCAGTTCTTC.

The chain recombines TRBV11-2 with TRBJ2-7, with D possibly matching TRBD1 (5 bases). The CDR3 runs to 14 residues. The V gene lost 7 bases and the J gene lost 6 bases, with 19 bases spanning the gap. CDR1 and CDR2 from the germline V gene are SGHAT and FQNNGV. This CDR3 is CASTMNPGNGEQYF. For the CDR3, the DNA is TGTGCCAGCACCATGAATCCAGGGAACGGCGAGCAGTACTTC.

The rearrangement links TRBV4-3 to TRBJ2-7; D possibly corresponds to TRBD1 (6 bases). Deletions cut 5 bases from V and 3 bases from J, with 17 bases between. CDR3 length: 15 residues. CDR1 is LGHNA, CDR2 YSLEER, per germline. CDR3 in DNA: TGCGCCAGCAGCTTCCTGAGGGACACCTTCTACGAGCAGTACTTC. This sequence encodes CASSFLRDTFYEQYF.

This clone came up once. The rearrangement links TRBV28 to TRBJ1-2; D may be TRBD1 (6 bases). Between the trimmed V and J ends, which lost 3 bases and 4 bases, there was a span of 6 bases. Germline V gene lookup returns CDR1 MDHEN and CDR2 SYDVKM. This CDR3 comprises 12 residues. This CDR3 is CASSLTGYGYTF. CDR3 nucleotides: TGTGCCAGCAGTTTGACAGGCTATGGCTACACCTTC.

The chain joins TRBV5-6 to TRBJ1-2; TRBD1 matches at 8 bases. CDR1 SGHDT and CDR2 YYEEEE come from the germline V gene. J was trimmed by 0 bases and V by 5 bases; bases with no gene match: 9. The CDR3 consists of 16 residues. CDR3 nucleotides: TGTGCCAGCAGTCCCGGGACAGGACTTTCTAACTATGGCTACACCTTC. This gives the protein CASSPGTGLSNYGYTF.

The CDR3 sequence is CASSPSAGEETQYF. CDR3 nucleotides: TGTGCCAGCAGCCCCAGCGCGGGGGAAGAGACCCAGTACTTC. The chain has TRBV7-9 and TRBJ2-5, with 7 bases matching TRBD2. The trim removed 5 bases at V and 3 bases at J, leaving 6 bases unmatched. This CDR3 is 14 amino acids long. Germline lookup yields CDR1 SEHNR and CDR2 FQNEAQ (reference sequence).

The chain employs TRBV5-1 and TRBJ2-2; TRBD1 agrees at 10 bases. J gave up 6 bases and V 4 bases, and 3 bases lay outside the gene matches. The CDR3 has 14 residues. Per the germline V gene, CDR1 is SGHRS and CDR2 is YFSETQ. The chain's CDR3 is CASSAGQGSGELFF. For the CDR3, the DNA is TGCGCCAGCAGCGCGGGACAGGGGTCCGGGGAGCTGTTTTTT.

This sequence joins TRBV2 and TRBJ1-3; 10 positions match TRBD1. The CDR3 spans 18 residues. V trimming: 5 bases; J trimming: 3 bases; junction bases outside the gene matches: 13. The germline V gene has CDR1 SNHLY and CDR2 FYNNEI. DNA for the CDR3: TGTGCCAGCAGTACCCCTGGACAGGGGGGTTCGGATGGAAACACCATATATTTT. Amino acid sequence: CASSTPGQGGSDGNTIYF.

The V and J genes are TRBV5-4 and TRBJ1-1, with a weak D call TRBD1 (6 bases). Germline V gene data show CDR1 as SGHNT and CDR2 as YYREEE (reference sequence). V shed 0 bases and J shed 0 bases, with 9 bases lying between them. There are 15 residues in the CDR3. CDR3 sequence: CASSLDRTVNTEAFF. CDR3 DNA sequence: TGTGCCAGCAGCTTGGATAGGACAGTGAACACTGAAGCTTTCTTT.

The chain carries TRBV5-6 and TRBJ2-7; 9 positions match TRBD2. With 4 bases clipped from V and 3 bases from J, the junction kept 20 bases outside the gene matches. From germline, CDR1 is SGHDT and CDR2 YYEEEE. CDR3 length: 19 amino acids. The CDR3 nucleotides are TGTGCCAGCAGCCACTCTGGCGGTTTCCGACTAGCGGACTACTACGAGCAGTACTTC. Encoded protein: CASSHSGGFRLADYYEQYF.

This chain joins TRBV19 and TRBJ2-5; 8 positions match TRBD1. Germline loops: CDR1 LNHDA, CDR2 SQIVND (reference sequence). The CDR3 has 14 amino acids. The ends lost 6 bases at V and 2 bases at J; junction bases unmatched: 5. The CDR3 here is CASSRTGTQETQYF. CDR3 DNA: TGTGCCAGTAGCAGGACAGGGACACAAGAGACCCAGTACTTC.

The chain is built from TRBV7-2 and TRBJ2-1; D is unclear. CDR3 length: 12 amino acids. CDR1 and CDR2 (germline): SGHTA, FQGNSA. The ends were cut back, 5 bases at V and 11 bases at J, with 13 bases in the middle. The CDR3 loop reads CASSPIDLQQFF. The DNA for the CDR3 is TGTGCCAGCAGCCCTATTGATCTGCAGCAGTTCTTC.

V gene TRBV5-6 combines with J gene TRBJ2-3; 8 bases line up with TRBD1. The CDR3 contains 15 residues. V gave up 3 bases and J gave up 0 bases; unmatched junction bases: 3. Germline V gives CDR1 SGHDT, CDR2 YYEEEE. The CDR3 spells CASSWQGASTDTQYF. CDR3 in DNA: TGTGCCAGCAGCTGGCAGGGGGCTAGCACAGATACGCAGTATTTT.

The genes are TRBV7-9 and TRBJ2-7, with D possibly TRBD2 on 5 matching bases. The length of the CDR3 is 12 residues. Trimming took 4 bases from V and 7 from J, leaving 11 bases between them. Germline values: CDR1 SEHNR, CDR2 FQNEAQ (reference sequence). The CDR3 loop reads CASSSVPGEQYF. CDR3 nucleotide sequence: TGTGCCAGCAGCTCCGTACCGGGGGAGCAGTACTTC.

The chain combines TRBV11-2 with TRBJ1-4; TRBD1 matches 7 bases. The CDR3 is 17 amino acids. The germline gives CDR1 SGHAT, CDR2 FQNNGV. Trimming took 5 bases from V and 0 from J; bases not matched to a gene: 9. The chain's CDR3 is CASSLRTGAATNEKLFF. CDR3 DNA: TGTGCCAGCAGCCTAAGGACAGGCGCCGCAACTAATGAAAAACTGTTTTTT.

This chain connects TRBV6-6 to TRBJ2-7; D gene unclear. Germline CDR1 MNHNY, CDR2 SVGAGI (reference sequence). The CDR3 has 11 amino acids. V shed 6 bases and J shed 2 bases, with 5 bases lying between them. The CDR3 protein is CASSPPYEQYF. The CDR3 nucleotides are TGTGCCAGCAGCCCTCCCTACGAGCAGTACTTC.

The chain joins TRBV28 to TRBJ1-2, with a tentative D call TRBD1 (5 bases). V shed 4 bases and J shed 0 bases, with 6 bases lying between them. The CDR3 runs to 13 residues. Germline assignment: CDR1 MDHEN and CDR2 SYDVKM. The CDR3 sequence: CASSSGSNYGYTF. The CDR3 DNA is TGTGCCAGCAGTTCAGGGTCTAACTATGGCTACACCTTC.

The chain carries TRBV10-1 and TRBJ2-1; perhaps TRBD2 as D (6 bases). Trimming shortened V by 2 bases and J by 0 bases, and 17 bases separated the two germline ends. Germline assignment: CDR1 WNHNN and CDR2 SYGVQD (reference sequence). This CDR3 region has 18 residues. CDR3 region: CASSEPRAGGASYNEQFF. The CDR3 DNA is TGCGCCAGCAGTGAGCCCCGAGCCGGAGGGGCCTCCTACAATGAGCAGTTCTTC.